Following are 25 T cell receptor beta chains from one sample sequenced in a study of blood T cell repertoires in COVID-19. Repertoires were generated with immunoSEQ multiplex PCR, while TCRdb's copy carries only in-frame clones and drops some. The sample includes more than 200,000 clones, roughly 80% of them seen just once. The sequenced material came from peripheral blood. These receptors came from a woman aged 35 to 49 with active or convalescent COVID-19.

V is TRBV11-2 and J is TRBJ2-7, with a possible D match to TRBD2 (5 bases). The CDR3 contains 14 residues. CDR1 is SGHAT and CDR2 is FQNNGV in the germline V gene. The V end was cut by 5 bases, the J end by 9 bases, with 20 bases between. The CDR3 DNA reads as TGTGCCAGCAGCGCCGACTATTTACCTACGAGGCAGTACGTC. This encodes CASSADYLPTRQYV.

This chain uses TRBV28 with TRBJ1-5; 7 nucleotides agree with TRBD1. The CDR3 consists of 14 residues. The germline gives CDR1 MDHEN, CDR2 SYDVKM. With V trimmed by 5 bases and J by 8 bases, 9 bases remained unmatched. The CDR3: CASSPGTAQEPQHF. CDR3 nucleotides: TGTGCCAGCAGTCCCGGGACAGCCCAGGAGCCCCAGCATTTT.

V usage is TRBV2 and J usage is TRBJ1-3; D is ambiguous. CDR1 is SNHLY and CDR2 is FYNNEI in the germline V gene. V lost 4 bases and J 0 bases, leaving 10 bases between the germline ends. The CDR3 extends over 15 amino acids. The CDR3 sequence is CASSGRVGSGNTIYF. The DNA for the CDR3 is TGTGCCAGCAGTGGCCGCGTTGGCTCTGGAAACACCATATATTTT.

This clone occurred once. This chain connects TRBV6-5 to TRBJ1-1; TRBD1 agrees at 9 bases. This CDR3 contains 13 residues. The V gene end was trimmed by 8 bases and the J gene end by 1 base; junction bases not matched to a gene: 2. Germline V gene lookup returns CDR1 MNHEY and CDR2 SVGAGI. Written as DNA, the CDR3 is TGTGCCAGCGGACAGGGGCGGAACACTGAAGCTTTCTTT. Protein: CASGQGRNTEAFF.

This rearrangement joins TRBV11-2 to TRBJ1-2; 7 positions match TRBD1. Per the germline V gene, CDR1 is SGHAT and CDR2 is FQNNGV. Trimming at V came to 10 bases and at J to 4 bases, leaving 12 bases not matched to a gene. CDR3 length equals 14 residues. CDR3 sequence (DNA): TGTGCCACCACCAAAGGGGGACAGCCCTATGGCTACACCTTC. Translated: CATTKGGQPYGYTF.

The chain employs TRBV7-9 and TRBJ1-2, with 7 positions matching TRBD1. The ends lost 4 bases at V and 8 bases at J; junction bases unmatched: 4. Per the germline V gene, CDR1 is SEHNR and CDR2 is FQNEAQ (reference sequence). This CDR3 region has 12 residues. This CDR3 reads CASSSIQGGYTF. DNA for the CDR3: TGTGCCAGCAGCTCAATACAGGGGGGCTACACCTTC.

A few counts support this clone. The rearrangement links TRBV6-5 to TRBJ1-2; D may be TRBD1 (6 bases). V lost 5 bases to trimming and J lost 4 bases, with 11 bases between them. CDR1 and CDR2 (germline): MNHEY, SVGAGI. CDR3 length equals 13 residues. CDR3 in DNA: TGTGCCAGCAGTAGGACAGTGGGCTATGGCTACACCTTC. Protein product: CASSRTVGYGYTF.

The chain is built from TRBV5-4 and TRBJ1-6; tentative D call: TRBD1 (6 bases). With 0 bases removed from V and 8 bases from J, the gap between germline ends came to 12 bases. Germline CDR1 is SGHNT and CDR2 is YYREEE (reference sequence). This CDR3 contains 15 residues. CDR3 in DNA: TGTGCCAGCAGCTTGGATCGGCCAGGGGATTCACCCCTCCACTTT. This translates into CASSLDRPGDSPLHF.

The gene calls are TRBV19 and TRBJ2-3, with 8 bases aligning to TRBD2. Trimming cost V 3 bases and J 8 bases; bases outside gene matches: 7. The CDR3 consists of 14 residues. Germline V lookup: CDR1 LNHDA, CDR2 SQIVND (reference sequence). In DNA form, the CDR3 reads TGTGCCAGTAGTATTCCAGCGGGGGCGGGTACGCAGTATTTT. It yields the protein CASSIPAGAGTQYF.

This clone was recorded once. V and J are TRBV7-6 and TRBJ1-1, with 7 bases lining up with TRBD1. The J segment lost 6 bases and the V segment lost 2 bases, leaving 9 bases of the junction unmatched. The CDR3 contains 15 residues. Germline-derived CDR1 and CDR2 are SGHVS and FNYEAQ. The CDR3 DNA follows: TGTGCCAGCAGCTTATCGACAGGGTTTAAGGCTGAAGCTTTCTTT. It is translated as CASSLSTGFKAEAFF.

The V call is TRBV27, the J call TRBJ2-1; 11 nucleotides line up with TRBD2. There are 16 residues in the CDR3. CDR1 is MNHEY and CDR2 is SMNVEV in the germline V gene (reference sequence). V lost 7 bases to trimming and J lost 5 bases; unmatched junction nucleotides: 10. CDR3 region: CASTYSGGALNNEQFF. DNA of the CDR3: TGTGCCAGCACCTATAGCGGGGGGGCTCTAAACAATGAGCAGTTCTTC.

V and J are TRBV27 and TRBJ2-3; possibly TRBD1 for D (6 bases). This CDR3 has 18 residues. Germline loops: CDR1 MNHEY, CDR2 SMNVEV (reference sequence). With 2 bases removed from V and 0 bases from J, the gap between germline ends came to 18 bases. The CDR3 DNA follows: TGTGCCAGCAGTTTACGGCAGGGGCGTCGGGGAAGCACAGATACGCAGTATTTT. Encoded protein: CASSLRQGRRGSTDTQYF.

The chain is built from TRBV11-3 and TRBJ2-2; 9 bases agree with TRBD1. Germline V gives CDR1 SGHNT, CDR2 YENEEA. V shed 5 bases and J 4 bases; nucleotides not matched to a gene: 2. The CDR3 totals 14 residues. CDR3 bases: TGTGCCAGCAGCCGGGACAGGGCCACCGGGGAGCTGTTTTTT. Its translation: CASSRDRATGELFF.

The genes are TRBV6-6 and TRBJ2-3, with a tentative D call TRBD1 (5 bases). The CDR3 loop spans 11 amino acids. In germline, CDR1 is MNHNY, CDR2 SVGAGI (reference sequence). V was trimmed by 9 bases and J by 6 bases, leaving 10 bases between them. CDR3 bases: TGTGCCAGTGAAAGGGGTGATACGCAGTATTTT. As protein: CASERGDTQYF.

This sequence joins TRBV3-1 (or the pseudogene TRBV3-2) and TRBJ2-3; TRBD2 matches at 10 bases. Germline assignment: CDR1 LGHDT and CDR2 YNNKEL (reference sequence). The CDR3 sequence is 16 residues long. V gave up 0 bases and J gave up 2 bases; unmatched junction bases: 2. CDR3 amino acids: CASSQDLAGDTDTQYF. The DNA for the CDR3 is TGTGCCAGCAGCCAAGATCTAGCGGGGGACACAGATACGCAGTATTTT.

As DNA, the CDR3 is TGTGCCAGCAGCCCGTCCCTAGCTAGCGCCACCGGGGAGCTGTTTTTT. It yields the protein CASSPSLASATGELFF. The genes are TRBV7-6 and TRBJ2-2; D might be TRBD2 (6 bases). Between the trimmed V and J ends, which lost 5 bases and 4 bases, there was a span of 17 bases. Germline V lookup: CDR1 SGHVS, CDR2 FNYEAQ. The CDR3 has 16 amino acids.

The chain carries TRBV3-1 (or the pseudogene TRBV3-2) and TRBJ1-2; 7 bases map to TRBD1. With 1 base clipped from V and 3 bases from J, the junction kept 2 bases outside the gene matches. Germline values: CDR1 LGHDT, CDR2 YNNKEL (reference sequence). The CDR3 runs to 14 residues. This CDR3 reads CASSQGDSHYGYTF. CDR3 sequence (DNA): TGTGCCAGCAGCCAAGGGGACAGCCACTATGGCTACACCTTC.

The CDR3 sequence: CASSVEGGTGQATQYF. In DNA form, the CDR3 reads TGTGCCAGCAGCGTAGAGGGGGGGACAGGGCAGGCTACGCAGTATTTT. V gene TRBV9 combines with J gene TRBJ2-3, with 9 bases that match TRBD1. The CDR3 is made up of 16 amino acids. J gave up 8 bases and V 0 bases, and 10 bases lay outside the gene matches. The germline CDR1 and CDR2 sequences are SGDLS and YYNGEE.

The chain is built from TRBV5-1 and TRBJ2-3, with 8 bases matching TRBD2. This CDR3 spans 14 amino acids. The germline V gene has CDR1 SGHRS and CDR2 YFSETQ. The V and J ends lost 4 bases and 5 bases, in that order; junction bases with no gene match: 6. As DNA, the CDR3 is TGCGCCAGCAGCACCGGGAGGGGGAGAGATACGCAGTATTTT. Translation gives CASSTGRGRDTQYF.

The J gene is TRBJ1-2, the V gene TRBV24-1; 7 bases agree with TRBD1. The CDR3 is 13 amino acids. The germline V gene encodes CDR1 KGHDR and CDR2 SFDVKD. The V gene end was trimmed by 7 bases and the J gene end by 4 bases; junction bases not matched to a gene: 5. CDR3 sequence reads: CATSRDSLYGYTF. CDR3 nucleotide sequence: TGTGCCACCAGCCGGGACAGTCTCTATGGCTACACCTTC.

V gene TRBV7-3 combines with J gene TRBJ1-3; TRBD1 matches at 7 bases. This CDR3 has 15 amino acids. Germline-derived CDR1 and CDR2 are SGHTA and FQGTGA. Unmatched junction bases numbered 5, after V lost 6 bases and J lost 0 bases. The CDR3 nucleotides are TGTGCCAGCAGTCTCTCAGGGGGCTCTGGAAACACCATATATTTT. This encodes CASSLSGGSGNTIYF.

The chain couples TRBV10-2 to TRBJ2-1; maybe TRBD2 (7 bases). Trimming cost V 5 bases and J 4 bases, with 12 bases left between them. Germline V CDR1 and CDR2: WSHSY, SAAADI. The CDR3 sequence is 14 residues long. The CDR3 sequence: CASSRGGTYNEQFF. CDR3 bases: TGCGCCAGCAGTAGGGGGGGGACATACAATGAGCAGTTCTTC.

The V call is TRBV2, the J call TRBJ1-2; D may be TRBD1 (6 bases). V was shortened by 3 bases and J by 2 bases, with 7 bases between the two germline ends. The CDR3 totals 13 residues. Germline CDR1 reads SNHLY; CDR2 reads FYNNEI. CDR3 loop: CASSERGNYGYTF. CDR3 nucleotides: TGTGCCAGCAGTGAGAGGGGGAACTATGGCTACACCTTC.

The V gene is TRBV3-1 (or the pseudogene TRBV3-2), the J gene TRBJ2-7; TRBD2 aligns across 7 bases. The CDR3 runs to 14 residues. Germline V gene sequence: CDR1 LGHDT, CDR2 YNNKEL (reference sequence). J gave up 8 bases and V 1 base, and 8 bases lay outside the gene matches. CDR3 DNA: TGTGCCAGCAGCCAAGGGGGGGGTACGCGCCAGCAGTACTTC. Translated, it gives CASSQGGGTRQQYF.

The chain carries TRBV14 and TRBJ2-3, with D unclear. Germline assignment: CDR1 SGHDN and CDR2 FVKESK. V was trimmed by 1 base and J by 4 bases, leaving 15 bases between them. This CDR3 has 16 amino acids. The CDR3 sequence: CASSQVLGSGADTQYF. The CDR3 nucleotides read TGTGCCAGCAGCCAAGTCCTGGGCTCCGGCGCAGATACGCAGTATTTT.